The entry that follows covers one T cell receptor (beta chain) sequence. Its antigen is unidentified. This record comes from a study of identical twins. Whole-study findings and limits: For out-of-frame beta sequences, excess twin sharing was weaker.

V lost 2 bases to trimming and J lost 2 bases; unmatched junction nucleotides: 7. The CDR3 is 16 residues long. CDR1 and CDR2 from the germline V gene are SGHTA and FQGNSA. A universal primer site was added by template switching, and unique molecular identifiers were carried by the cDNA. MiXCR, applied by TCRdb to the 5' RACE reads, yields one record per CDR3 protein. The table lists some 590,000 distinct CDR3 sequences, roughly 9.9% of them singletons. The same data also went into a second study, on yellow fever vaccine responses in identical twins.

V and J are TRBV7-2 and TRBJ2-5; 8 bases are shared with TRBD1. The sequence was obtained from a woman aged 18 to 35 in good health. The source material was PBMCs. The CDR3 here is CASSLTWTGWQETQYF. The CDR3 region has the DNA TGTGCCAGCAGCTTAACTTGGACAGGGTGGCAAGAGACCCAGTACTTC.